Below are 20 T cell receptor beta chains sequenced from a single sample in a study of Ad26.COV2.S vaccination and SARS-CoV-2 variants. The treatment was: roughly 20 received Ad26.COV2.S at low or high dose, single or two shots; about five received placebo; per-sample allocation not given. Collection of samples fell on day 63 after the first vaccine or placebo injection. Sequenced by immunoSEQ multiplex PCR; TCRdb stores in-frame clones only, minus some. The table shows a few hundred thousand clones, with about 90% occurring only once. Specimen: peripheral blood, collected in a trial of Ad26.COV2.S vaccine versus placebo. The receptors here all came from a person aged 18-65 years who received the Ad26.COV2.S COVID-19 vaccine or a placebo.

This clone was counted once. The gene calls are TRBV4-3 and TRBJ2-3, with TRBD2 matching 11 bases. CDR3 length: 16 amino acids. Losses at the gene ends were 4 bases for V and 3 bases for J; bases not matched to a gene: 6. Germline V gene sequence: CDR1 LGHNA, CDR2 YSLEER. CDR3 DNA sequence: TGCGCCAGCAGCCCCACGACTAGCGGGGTAACAGATACGCAGTATTTT. Translating it yields CASSPTTSGVTDTQYF.

The chain combines TRBV3-1 (or the pseudogene TRBV3-2) with TRBJ2-1, with 12 bases matching TRBD2. Germline V gene lookup returns CDR1 LGHDT and CDR2 YNNKEL (reference sequence). This CDR3 region has 14 residues. The V segment lost 4 bases and the J segment 9 bases; nucleotides outside the gene matches: 4. CDR3 nucleotide sequence: TGTGCCAGCAGCCCTGGGACTAGCGGGCGTGAGCAGTTCTTC. Protein sequence: CASSPGTSGREQFF.

The chain uses TRBV4-3 and TRBJ1-1; 10 nucleotides align to TRBD1. With V trimmed by 5 bases and J by 5 bases, 5 bases remained unmatched. CDR1 is LGHNA, CDR2 YSLEER, per germline. The CDR3 sequence is 14 residues long. The CDR3 protein is CASSLGTGVTEAFF. The DNA of the CDR3 is TGCGCCAGCAGCTTGGGGACAGGGGTGACTGAAGCTTTCTTT.

Remarks on this clone: The junction does not match germline at one end; this may be a read error. V usage is TRBV6-1 and J usage is TRBJ1-2; D is possibly TRBD1 (6 bases). The CDR3 has 14 residues. Per the germline V gene, CDR1 is MNHNS and CDR2 is SASEGT. CDR3 amino acids: CASREVGGTYGYTF. The CDR3 nucleotides read TGTGCCAGCAGAGAAGTAGGGGGGACCTATGGCTACACCTTC.

This chain links TRBV18 with TRBJ2-7, with D possibly being TRBD1 (6 bases). CDR3 length equals 12 residues. V was clipped by 8 bases and J by 3 bases, with 11 bases between them. Germline V gene lookup returns CDR1 KGHSH and CDR2 LQKENI. The CDR3 bases are TGTGCCAGCCCTGGACAGATCTACGAGCAGTACGTC. This gives the protein CASPGQIYEQYV.

This clone was seen only once. The J gene is TRBJ2-1, the V gene TRBV7-6; D is undetermined. This CDR3 has 14 residues. The V and J ends lost 0 bases and 7 bases respectively, with 10 bases between them. Germline CDR1 is SGHVS and CDR2 is FNYEAQ. CDR3 sequence (DNA): TGTGCCAGCAGCTTAGCGACCACCGGGAATGAGCAGTTCTTC. Amino acids: CASSLATTGNEQFF.

The gene calls are TRBV7-2 and TRBJ2-7, with D hard to call. Germline V gene sequence: CDR1 SGHTA, CDR2 FQGNSA. This CDR3 contains 15 residues. The V end was cut by 1 base, the J end by 0 bases, with 10 bases between. CDR3 protein: CASSLVAKASYEQYV. DNA for the CDR3: TGTGCCAGCAGCTTAGTAGCTAAGGCCTCCTACGAGCAGTACGTC.

This sequence joins TRBV10-1 and TRBJ2-7; TRBD2 might be the D (5 bases). Germline V gives CDR1 WNHNN, CDR2 SYGVQD (reference sequence). Trimming left V 2 bases short and J 7 bases short, with 27 bases between. This CDR3 has 18 residues. The chain's CDR3 is CASSELYSGNTPTGEQYF. CDR3 in DNA: TGCGCCAGCAGTGAGCTATACAGTGGGAATACACCTACGGGGGAGCAGTACTTC.

The V and J genes are TRBV27 and TRBJ2-1; TRBD1 agrees at 9 bases. The CDR3 contains 16 residues. J lost 4 bases, V lost 6 bases, and 10 bases had no gene match. Germline values: CDR1 MNHEY, CDR2 SMNVEV (reference sequence). CDR3 nucleotides: TGTGCCAGCAGGCCCACGTCGACAGGGGGTTACAATGAGCAGTTCTTC. This sequence encodes CASRPTSTGGYNEQFF.

The rearrangement links TRBV19 to TRBJ1-5, with D unresolved. Germline loops: CDR1 LNHDA, CDR2 SQIVND (reference sequence). Trimming took 8 bases from V and 4 from J, leaving 21 bases between them. This CDR3 has 16 residues. CDR3 sequence reads: CASPPPPNPPNQPQHF. The DNA of the CDR3 is TGTGCCAGTCCGCCCCCGCCGAATCCCCCAAATCAGCCCCAGCATTTT.

This clone was detected only once. The chain recombines TRBV4-3 with TRBJ1-2; D gene ambiguous. Trimming left V 1 base short and J 8 bases short, with 11 bases between. The CDR3 is made up of 13 amino acids. CDR1 LGHNA and CDR2 YSLEER come from the germline V gene. CDR3 region: CASSQVYNLGYTF. The CDR3 bases are TGCGCCAGCAGCCAAGTCTATAACTTAGGCTACACCTTC.

The V gene is TRBV6-6, the J gene TRBJ2-2, with TRBD2 matching 7 bases. This CDR3 is 16 amino acids long. J was trimmed by 4 bases and V by 0 bases; bases with no gene match: 5. CDR1 is MNHNY, CDR2 SVGAGI, per germline (reference sequence). This CDR3 reads CASSYSREGPTGELFF. Written as DNA, the CDR3 is TGTGCCAGCAGTTACTCGAGGGAGGGACCCACCGGGGAGCTGTTTTTT.

This chain links TRBV24-1 with TRBJ2-7; D may match TRBD1 or TRBD2 (7 bases each). The CDR3 length is 16 residues. Germline V gene sequence: CDR1 KGHDR, CDR2 SFDVKD. V dropped 9 bases and J dropped 1 base, with 21 bases sitting between them. The CDR3 sequence: CATSKQRDSISYEQYV. The CDR3 region has the DNA TGTGCCACCTCCAAACAGCGGGACAGTATATCCTACGAGCAGTACGTC.

This clone was seen more than once but under ten times. The chain joins TRBV5-6 to TRBJ1-5; weak D call: TRBD1 (5 bases). The CDR3 is 15 residues long. The V gene lost 4 bases and the J gene lost 4 bases, with 15 bases spanning the gap. Germline CDR1 is SGHDT and CDR2 is YYEEEE. The CDR3 nucleotides read TGTGCCAGCAGCCCCGGGGGGTTAGCAAATCAGCCCCAGCATTTT. Translating gives CASSPGGLANQPQHF.

In DNA, the CDR3 is TGTGCCAGCAGCTACGGGACAGAAGAGACCCAGTACTTC. It specifies CASSYGTEETQYF. This chain uses TRBV13 with TRBJ2-5, with 7 bases matching TRBD1. The CDR3 consists of 13 residues. Losses at the gene ends were 4 bases for V and 3 bases for J; bases not matched to a gene: 2. CDR1 is PRHDT, CDR2 FYEKMQ, per germline (reference sequence). Full variable domain (missing parts from reference TRBV13 and TRBJ2-5): AAGVIQSPRHLIKEKRETATLKCYPIPRHDTVYWYQQGPGQDPQFLISFYEKMQSDKGSIPDRFSAQQFSDYHSELNMSSLELGDSALYFCASSYGTEETQYFGPGTRLLVL.

This chain joins TRBV19 and TRBJ1-2; 9 bases are a match to TRBD1. Germline CDR1 and CDR2: LNHDA and SQIVND (reference sequence). The CDR3 totals 14 residues. The ends lost 6 bases at V and 4 bases at J; junction bases unmatched: 6. CDR3 DNA sequence: TGTGCCAGTAGCGCGGGGACAGGGCCCTATGGCTACACCTTC. This gives the protein CASSAGTGPYGYTF. The variable domain in full, completed from reference TRBV19 and TRBJ1-2, reads DGGITQSPKYLFRKEGQNVTLSCEQNLNHDAMYWYRQDPGQGLRLIYYSQIVNDFQKGDIAEGYSVSREKKESFPLTVTSAQKNPTAFYLCASSAGTGPYGYTFGSGTRLTVV.

This chain connects TRBV25-1 to TRBJ2-2; D possibly corresponds to TRBD2 (5 bases). V was trimmed by 2 bases and J by 5 bases, leaving 9 bases between them. Germline V gene lookup returns CDR1 MGHDK and CDR2 SYGVNS. This CDR3 has 14 residues. The DNA of the CDR3 is TGTGCCAGCAGTGAACCCGGAGGAACCGGGGAGCTGTTTTTT. Encoded protein: CASSEPGGTGELFF.

V is TRBV19 and J is TRBJ2-3; 7 bases match TRBD1. The CDR3 runs 15 residues. Germline-derived CDR1 and CDR2 are LNHDA and SQIVND (reference sequence). J was trimmed by 0 bases and V by 7 bases; bases with no gene match: 7. The CDR3: CASTPGQSSTDTQYF. CDR3 nucleotides: TGTGCCAGTACCCCGGGACAGTCTAGCACAGATACGCAGTATTTT.

This chain joins TRBV29-1 and TRBJ2-3; no clear D gene. Trimming stripped 7 bases from V and 9 bases from J, with 20 bases between. Per the germline V gene, CDR1 is SQVTM and CDR2 is ANQGSEA. CDR3 length equals 13 residues. CDR3 nucleotide sequence: TGCAGCGGTTCTCGCGATAGTGCGGACACGCAGTATTTT. This encodes CSGSRDSADTQYF.

This clone was seen just once. The chain uses TRBV4-1 and TRBJ2-7; no clear D gene. Looked up from germline, CDR1 is MGHRA and CDR2 is YSYEKL. This CDR3 is built from 12 residues. V was cut by 2 bases and J by 5 bases, with 7 bases left in between. The CDR3 sequence: CASSQKGNEQYF. The CDR3 bases are TGCGCCAGCAGCCAAAAGGGTAACGAGCAGTACTTC.